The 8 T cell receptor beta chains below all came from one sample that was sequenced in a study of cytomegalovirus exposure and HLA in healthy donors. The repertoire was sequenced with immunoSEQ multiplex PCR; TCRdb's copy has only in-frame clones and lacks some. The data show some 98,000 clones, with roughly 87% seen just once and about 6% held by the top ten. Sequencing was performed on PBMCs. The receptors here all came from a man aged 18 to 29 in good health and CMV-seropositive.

The CDR3 DNA sequence: TGTGCCAGCAGCCATGAGACTAGCACAGATACGCAGTATTTT. Amino acid sequence: CASSHETSTDTQYF. The genes are TRBV4-2 and TRBJ2-3, with no clear D. This CDR3 is built from 14 residues. The V gene lost 3 bases and the J gene lost 0 bases, with 7 bases spanning the gap. Germline CDR1 reads LGHNA; CDR2 reads YNFKEQ.

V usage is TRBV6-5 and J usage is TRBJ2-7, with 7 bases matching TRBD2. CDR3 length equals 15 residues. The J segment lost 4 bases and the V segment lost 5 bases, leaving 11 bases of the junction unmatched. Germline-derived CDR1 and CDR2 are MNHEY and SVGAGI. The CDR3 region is CASSPPMAGEYEQYF. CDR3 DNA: TGTGCCAGCAGTCCTCCGATGGCGGGGGAATACGAGCAGTACTTC.

CDR3 DNA sequence: TGTGCCAGAAGCCTCCATAGGGGGAATGGCTACACCTTC. This translates into CARSLHRGNGYTF. The chain carries TRBV5-3 and TRBJ1-2, with D perhaps TRBD1 (6 bases). TRBV5-3 is an open reading frame, and its role is uncertain. Trimming took 4 bases from V and 6 from J, leaving 13 bases between them. The CDR3 covers 13 residues.

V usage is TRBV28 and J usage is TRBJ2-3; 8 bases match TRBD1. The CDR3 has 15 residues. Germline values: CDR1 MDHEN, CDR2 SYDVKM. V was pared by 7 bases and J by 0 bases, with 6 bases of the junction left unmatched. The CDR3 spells CASIIGTGSTDTQYF. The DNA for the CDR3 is TGTGCCAGCATTATCGGGACAGGTAGCACAGATACGCAGTATTTT.

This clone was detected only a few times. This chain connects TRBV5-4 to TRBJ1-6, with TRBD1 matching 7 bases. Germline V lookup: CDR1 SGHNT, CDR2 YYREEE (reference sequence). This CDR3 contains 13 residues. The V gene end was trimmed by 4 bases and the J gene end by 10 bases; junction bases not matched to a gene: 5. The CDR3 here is CASSEGQTSPLHF. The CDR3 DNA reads TGTGCCAGCAGCGAGGGACAGACGTCACCCCTCCACTTT.

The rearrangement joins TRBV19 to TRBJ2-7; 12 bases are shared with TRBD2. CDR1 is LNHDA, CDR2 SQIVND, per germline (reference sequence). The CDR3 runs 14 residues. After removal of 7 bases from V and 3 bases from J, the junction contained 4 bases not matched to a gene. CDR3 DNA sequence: TGTGCCAGTACTAGGACTAGCGGGATCTACGAGCAGTACTTC. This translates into CASTRTSGIYEQYF.

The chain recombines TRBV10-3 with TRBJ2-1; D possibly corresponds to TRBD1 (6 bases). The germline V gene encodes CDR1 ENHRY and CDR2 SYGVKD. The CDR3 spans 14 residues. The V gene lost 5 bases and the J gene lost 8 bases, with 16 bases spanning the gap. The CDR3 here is CAISSTQGIDEQFF. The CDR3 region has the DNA TGTGCCATCAGTTCTACCCAGGGGATCGATGAGCAGTTCTTC.

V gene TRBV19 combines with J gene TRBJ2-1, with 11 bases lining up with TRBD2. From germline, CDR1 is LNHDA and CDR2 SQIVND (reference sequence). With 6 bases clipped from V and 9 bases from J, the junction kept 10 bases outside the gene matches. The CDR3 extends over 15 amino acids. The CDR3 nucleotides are TGTGCCAGTAGCGCTGCATGGCTAGCGGGAGGTGAGCAGTTCTTC. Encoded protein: CASSAAWLAGGEQFF.